The 6 T cell receptor beta chains below come from one sample, sequenced in a study of memory CD4+ T cells and cytomegalovirus serostatus. The sort gate was single viable CD3+CD4+CD8-CD45RO+ cells for memory CD4+ T cells. Generated by immunoSEQ multiplex PCR, the TCRdb table keeps only in-frame clones and is missing some. The sample has tens of thousands of clones; 70% to 75% are singletons. Specimen: memory CD4+ T cells from blood. The origin of the receptors is an adult in good health and CMV-seropositive.

V gene TRBV2 combines with J gene TRBJ1-1, with 8 bases matching TRBD1. Germline CDR1 is SNHLY and CDR2 is FYNNEI. Trimming removed 3 bases from V and 6 bases from J; junction bases left unmatched: 6. This CDR3 contains 14 residues. CDR3 region: CASSEDREVPEAFF. The CDR3 DNA reads as TGTGCCAGCAGTGAGGACAGGGAAGTCCCTGAAGCTTTCTTT.

This clone was observed a few times. The J gene is TRBJ1-6, the V gene TRBV6-1, with D possibly being TRBD1 (6 bases). Trimming took off 3 bases at V and 7 bases at J, with 13 bases between the two ends. Germline CDR1 is MNHNS and CDR2 is SASEGT. The CDR3 is made up of 15 amino acids. CDR3 in amino acids: CASSDGTPGNSPLHF. CDR3 bases: TGTGCCAGCAGTGATGGGACACCGGGGAATTCACCCCTCCACTTT.

CDR3 nucleotides: TGTGCCAGCAGCTTGGTGATGGGACAGGGGGCCGACGAGCAGTACTTC. Amino acids: CASSLVMGQGADEQYF. The genes are TRBV7-2 and TRBJ2-7; 12 positions agree with TRBD1. The CDR3 loop spans 16 amino acids. The J segment lost 5 bases and the V segment lost 3 bases, leaving 8 bases of the junction unmatched. The germline gives CDR1 SGHTA, CDR2 FQGNSA.

The chain is built from TRBV4-3 and TRBJ1-6; maybe TRBD1 (6 bases). Germline CDR1 and CDR2: LGHNA and YSLEER. This CDR3 has 15 amino acids. The V gene lost 8 bases and the J gene lost 0 bases, with 11 bases spanning the gap. The chain's CDR3 is CASATGTSYNSPLHF. The DNA of the CDR3 is TGCGCCAGCGCTACAGGGACCTCCTATAATTCACCCCTCCACTTT.

The chain is built from TRBV5-5 and TRBJ1-4; weak D call: TRBD1 (5 bases). The CDR3 has 17 residues. The germline gives CDR1 SGHKS, CDR2 YYEKEE (reference sequence). V was pared by 0 bases and J by 3 bases, with 15 bases between. The CDR3 is CASSLVAGSLANEKLFF. CDR3 coding DNA: TGTGCCAGCAGCTTGGTGGCAGGGTCCCTGGCTAATGAAAAACTGTTTTTT.

The V call is TRBV19, the J call TRBJ1-4; D ambiguous. Germline CDR1 LNHDA, CDR2 SQIVND (reference sequence). This CDR3 region has 16 residues. V lost 3 bases and J 0 bases, leaving 11 bases between the germline ends. CDR3 sequence reads: CASSIRDEATNEKLFF. In DNA, the CDR3 is TGTGCCAGTAGTATCCGAGACGAAGCAACTAATGAAAAACTGTTTTTT.